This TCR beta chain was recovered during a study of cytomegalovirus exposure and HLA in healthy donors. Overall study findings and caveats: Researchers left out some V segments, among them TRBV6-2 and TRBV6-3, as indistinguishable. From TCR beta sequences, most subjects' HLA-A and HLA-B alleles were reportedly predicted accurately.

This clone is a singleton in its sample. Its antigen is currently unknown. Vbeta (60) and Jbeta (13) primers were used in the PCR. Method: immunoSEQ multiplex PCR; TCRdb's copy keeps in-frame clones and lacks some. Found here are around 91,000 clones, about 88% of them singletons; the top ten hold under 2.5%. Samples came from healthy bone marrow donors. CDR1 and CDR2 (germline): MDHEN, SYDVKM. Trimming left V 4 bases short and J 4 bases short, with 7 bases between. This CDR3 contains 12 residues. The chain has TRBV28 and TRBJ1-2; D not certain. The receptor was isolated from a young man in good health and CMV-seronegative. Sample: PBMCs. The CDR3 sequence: CASSSLTYGYTF. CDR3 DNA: TGTGCCAGCAGTTCACTCACCTATGGCTACACCTTC.